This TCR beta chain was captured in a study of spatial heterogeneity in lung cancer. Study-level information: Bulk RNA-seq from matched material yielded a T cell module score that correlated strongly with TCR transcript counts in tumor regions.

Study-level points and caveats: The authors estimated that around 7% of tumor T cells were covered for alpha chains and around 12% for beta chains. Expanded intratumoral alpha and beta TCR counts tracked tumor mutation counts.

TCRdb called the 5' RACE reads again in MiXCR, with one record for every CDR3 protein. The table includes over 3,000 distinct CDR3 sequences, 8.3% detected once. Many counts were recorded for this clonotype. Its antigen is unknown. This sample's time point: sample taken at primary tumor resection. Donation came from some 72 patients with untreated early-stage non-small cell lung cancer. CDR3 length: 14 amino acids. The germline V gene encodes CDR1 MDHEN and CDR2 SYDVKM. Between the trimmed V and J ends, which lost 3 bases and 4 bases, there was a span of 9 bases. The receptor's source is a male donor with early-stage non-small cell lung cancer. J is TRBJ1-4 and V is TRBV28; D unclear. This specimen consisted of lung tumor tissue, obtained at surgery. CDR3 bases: TGTGCCAGCAGTTTTTACAGCCTTAATGAAAAACTGTTTTTT. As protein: CASSFYSLNEKLFF.